Listed below are T cell receptor beta chains from one sample, sequenced in a study of blood T cell repertoires in COVID-19. Some clones are missing from TCRdb's copy, which holds only in-frame ones; the method was immunoSEQ multiplex PCR. Among a few hundred thousand clones listed, roughly 75% were seen once. Sequencing input: peripheral blood. These receptors all stem from a woman in her 70s with acute or convalescent COVID-19. Each CDR3 is given with its conserved first and last residue. The D gene is left open where the match is weak. For some rows the clone size is stated as once, few or many, or as a class when expanded; others skip it.

J: TRBJ1-2
V: TRBV6-6
length: 13
size: NA
D: NA
CDR3: CASSSRADYGYTF
DNA: TGTGCCAGCAGCTCGAGGGCTGACTATGGCTACACCTTC

J: TRBJ2-2
V: TRBV5-4
length: 17
size: NA
D: NA
CDR3: CASSIVGGAGITGELFF
DNA: TGTGCCAGCAGCATTGTTGGCGGGGCCGGAATCACCGGGGAGCTGTTTTTT

J: TRBJ2-7
V: TRBV10-3
length: 14
size: NA
D: NA
CDR3: CAISEFTGGYEQYF
DNA: TGTGCCATCAGTGAGTTTACCGGGGGCTACGAGCAGTACTTC

J: TRBJ1-1
V: TRBV7-3
length: 14
size: few
D: NA
CDR3: CASSLDSVNTEAFF
DNA: TGTGCCAGCAGCCTAGACAGCGTTAACACTGAAGCTTTCTTT

J: TRBJ2-5
V: TRBV21-1
length: 19
size: NA
D: NA
CDR3: CASSKVPRLAGGRQETQYF
DNA: TGTGCCAGCAGCAAAGTTCCCAGACTAGCGGGGGGTAGACAAGAGACCCAGTACTTC

J: TRBJ2-5
V: TRBV6-5
length: 13
size: NA
D: NA
CDR3: CASSRRYQETQYF
DNA: TGTGCCAGCAGCCGCAGATACCAAGAGACCCAGTACTTC

J: TRBJ1-1
V: TRBV18
length: 18
size: NA
D: NA
CDR3: CASSPKEVQGWENTEAFF
DNA: TGTGCCAGCTCACCAAAGGAAGTACAGGGTTGGGAGAACACTGAAGCTTTCTTT

J: TRBJ2-2
V: TRBV5-1
length: 15
size: many
D: TRBD1
CDR3: CASSPWDRGTGELFF
DNA: TGCGCCAGCAGCCCCTGGGACAGGGGCACCGGGGAGCTGTTTTTT

J: TRBJ2-1
V: TRBV27
length: 12
size: NA
D: NA
CDR3: CASSFRGNEQFF
DNA: TGTGCCAGCAGTTTCAGGGGAAATGAGCAGTTCTTC

J: TRBJ2-5
V: TRBV13
length: 16
size: few
D: NA
CDR3: CASSLVTGGPQETQYF
DNA: TGTGCCAGCAGCTTAGTAACGGGGGGCCCCCAAGAGACCCAGTACTTC

J: TRBJ2-3
V: TRBV6-1
length: 17
size: few
D: NA
CDR3: CASSADLTRTPTDTQYF
DNA: TGTGCCAGCAGTGCGGATCTCACTAGAACGCCCACAGATACGCAGTATTTT

J: TRBJ2-3
V: TRBV3-1/TRBV3-2
length: 15
size: once
D: TRBD2
CDR3: CASSQSGGPADTQYF
DNA: TGTGCCAGCAGCCAGAGCGGGGGGCCAGCAGATACGCAGTATTTT

J: TRBJ2-7
V: TRBV21-1
length: 15
size: NA
D: NA
CDR3: CASSKLNRGSYEQYF
DNA: TGTGCCAGCAGCAAATTGAACAGGGGGTCCTACGAGCAGTACTTC

J: TRBJ2-5
V: TRBV3-1/TRBV3-2
length: 15
size: NA
D: NA
CDR3: CASSQDLALLETQYF
DNA: TGTGCCAGCAGCCAAGATTTAGCCCTCCTTGAGACCCAGTACTTC

J: TRBJ2-2
V: TRBV10-3
length: 14
size: NA
D: TRBD1
CDR3: CATRGQGQTGELFF
DNA: TGTGCCACCAGGGGACAGGGGCAGACCGGGGAGCTGTTTTTT

J: TRBJ1-3
V: TRBV24-1
length: 16
size: few
D: TRBD1
CDR3: CATSDPGQGSGNTIYF
DNA: TGTGCCACCAGTGACCCGGGACAGGGGTCTGGAAACACCATATATTTT

J: TRBJ2-6
V: TRBV5-1
length: 16
size: NA
D: TRBD1
CDR3: CASNDRGTSGANVLTF
DNA: TGCGCCAGCAACGACAGGGGGACCTCTGGGGCCAACGTCCTGACTTTC

J: TRBJ2-1
V: TRBV7-2
length: 14
size: once
D: NA
CDR3: CASSTNGGLVEQFF
DNA: TGTGCCAGCAGCACCAACGGGGGGCTGGTTGAGCAGTTCTTC

J: TRBJ2-1
V: TRBV2
length: 15
size: NA
D: TRBD2
CDR3: CASSEGLAGYNEQFF
DNA: TGTGCCAGCAGTGAAGGTCTAGCGGGGTATAATGAGCAGTTCTTC

J: TRBJ2-2
V: TRBV6-5
length: 14
size: NA
D: NA
CDR3: CASTVAGGNGELFF
DNA: TGTGCCAGCACGGTGGCAGGGGGGAACGGGGAGCTGTTTTTT

J: TRBJ2-5
V: TRBV10-2
length: 14
size: once
D: TRBD1
CDR3: CASSGTGVPETQYF
DNA: TGCGCCAGCAGTGGGACAGGGGTGCCAGAGACCCAGTACTTC

J: TRBJ1-5
V: TRBV5-1
length: 15
size: once
D: NA
CDR3: CASRPTGDSNQPQHF
DNA: TGCGCCAGCAGACCGACAGGAGATAGCAATCAGCCCCAGCATTTT

J: TRBJ2-1
V: TRBV6-2/TRBV6-3
length: 15
size: few
D: TRBD1
CDR3: CASSLGQGQIDEQFF
DNA: TGTGCCAGCAGTTTGGGACAGGGGCAAATAGATGAGCAGTTCTTC

J: TRBJ2-5
V: TRBV5-8
length: 18
size: once
D: TRBD2
CDR3: CASSLVRQGLAGVETQYF
DNA: TGTGCCAGCAGCTTGGTGCGGCAGGGCCTAGCGGGGGTAGAGACCCAGTACTTC

J: TRBJ2-1
V: TRBV10-1
length: 15
size: NA
D: TRBD1
CDR3: CASSDLRGRKVEQFF
DNA: TGCGCCAGCAGTGATCTTAGGGGGCGAAAGGTGGAGCAGTTCTTC

J: TRBJ2-1
V: TRBV11-3
length: 17
size: NA
D: TRBD2
CDR3: CASSLNLPRGGPNEQFF
DNA: TGTGCCAGCAGCTTAAACCTCCCTCGGGGGGGGCCGAATGAGCAGTTCTTC

J: TRBJ2-1
V: TRBV9
length: 17
size: NA
D: TRBD2
CDR3: CASSVGTSGAPYNEQFF
DNA: TGTGCCAGCAGCGTAGGGACTAGCGGGGCCCCCTACAATGAGCAGTTCTTC

J: TRBJ1-2
V: TRBV10-1
length: 13
size: few
D: NA
CDR3: CASSPGHRYGYTF
DNA: TGCGCCAGCAGTCCGGGACACCGCTATGGCTACACCTTC

J: TRBJ1-5
V: TRBV7-2
length: 14
size: NA
D: NA
CDR3: CASSPQQGVEPQHF
DNA: TGTGCCAGCAGCCCCCAACAGGGCGTGGAGCCCCAGCATTTT

J: TRBJ1-3
V: TRBV30
length: 18
size: NA
D: NA
CDR3: CAWSVKGHSSYSGNTIYF
DNA: TGTGCCTGGAGTGTTAAGGGACACTCCTCATACTCTGGAAACACCATATATTTT

J: TRBJ1-1
V: TRBV24-1
length: 14
size: NA
D: NA
CDR3: CATSEGGMNTEAFF
DNA: TGTGCCACCAGTGAGGGGGGGATGAACACTGAAGCTTTCTTT

J: TRBJ2-1
V: TRBV11-2
length: 16
size: NA
D: TRBD1
CDR3: CASSLVGTGGYNEQFF
DNA: TGTGCCAGCAGCTTAGTGGGGACAGGGGGCTACAATGAGCAGTTCTTC

J: TRBJ2-5
V: TRBV7-8
length: 15
size: NA
D: NA
CDR3: CASSLEQRVQETQYF
DNA: TGTGCCAGCAGCTTAGAACAGCGGGTCCAAGAGACCCAGTACTTC

J: TRBJ1-6
V: TRBV10-3
length: 15
size: few
D: NA
CDR3: CAISEWEGGTGPLHF
DNA: TGTGCCATCAGTGAGTGGGAGGGGGGCACGGGGCCCCTCCACTTT

J: TRBJ2-1
V: TRBV29-1
length: 13
size: NA
D: TRBD1
CDR3: CSVEQGGLIEQFF
DNA: TGCAGCGTAGAACAGGGGGGCTTGATTGAGCAGTTCTTC

J: TRBJ2-3
V: TRBV2
length: 14
size: NA
D: NA
CDR3: CASSGPSLTDTQYF
DNA: TGTGCCAGCAGTGGGCCTTCTCTCACAGATACGCAGTATTTT

J: TRBJ1-6
V: TRBV9
length: 17
size: NA
D: TRBD1
CDR3: CASSPSVGTGVNSPLHF
DNA: TGTGCCAGCAGCCCCTCTGTGGGGACAGGGGTTAATTCACCCCTCCACTTT

J: TRBJ1-2
V: TRBV5-1
length: 13
size: NA
D: TRBD1
CDR3: CASQRTGEDGYTF
DNA: TGCGCCAGTCAGAGGACAGGGGAAGATGGCTACACCTTC

J: TRBJ1-5
V: TRBV6-1
length: 16
size: NA
D: NA
CDR3: CASSELGAIPGQPQHF
DNA: TGTGCCAGCAGTGAATTGGGGGCGATCCCAGGCCAGCCCCAGCATTTT

J: TRBJ2-5
V: TRBV18
length: 16
size: few
D: NA
CDR3: CASSPMTPDRGETQYF
DNA: TGTGCCAGCTCACCAATGACCCCGGACAGAGGGGAGACCCAGTACTTC

J: TRBJ2-5
V: TRBV14
length: 16
size: NA
D: TRBD2
CDR3: CASSQGTTSGAETQYF
DNA: TGTGCCAGCAGCCAAGGGACGACTAGCGGGGCAGAGACCCAGTACTTC

J: TRBJ2-7
V: TRBV7-3
length: 16
size: few
D: TRBD2
CDR3: CASSLTGLAGDYEQYF
DNA: TGTGCCAGCAGCTTAACGGGGCTAGCGGGGGACTACGAGCAGTACTTC

J: TRBJ2-5
V: TRBV9
length: 15
size: NA
D: NA
CDR3: CASSSSPGSGETQYF
DNA: TGTGCCAGCAGCTCAAGTCCCGGGAGTGGAGAGACCCAGTACTTC

J: TRBJ2-3
V: TRBV7-3
length: 14
size: NA
D: NA
CDR3: CASSTGPVPDTQYF
DNA: TGTGCCAGCAGTACAGGACCGGTCCCAGATACGCAGTATTTT

J: TRBJ2-3
V: TRBV2
length: 13
size: NA
D: NA
CDR3: CATAGQYTDTQYF
DNA: TGTGCCACCGCGGGGCAATACACAGATACGCAGTATTTT

J: TRBJ2-4
V: TRBV6-5
length: 14
size: once
D: TRBD1
CDR3: CASIRTGAKNIQYF
DNA: TGTGCCAGCATCCGGACAGGGGCTAAAAACATTCAGTACTTC

J: TRBJ2-7
V: TRBV5-1
length: 14
size: NA
D: NA
CDR3: CASSFGAQENEQYF
DNA: TGCGCCAGCAGCTTTGGGGCACAGGAAAACGAGCAGTACTTC

J: TRBJ1-5
V: TRBV6-1
length: 16
size: NA
D: TRBD1
CDR3: CASSVYGTAANQPQHF
DNA: TGTGCCAGCAGTGTGTATGGGACAGCAGCTAATCAGCCCCAGCATTTT

J: TRBJ1-3
V: TRBV27
length: 16
size: NA
D: NA
CDR3: CASSLSSTLSGNTIYF
DNA: TGTGCCAGCAGTTTGTCGTCCACTCTCTCTGGAAACACCATATATTTT

J: TRBJ1-2
V: TRBV5-8
length: 15
size: NA
D: TRBD1
CDR3: CASSQVGQGDYGYTF
DNA: TGTGCCAGCAGCCAGGTGGGACAGGGGGACTATGGCTACACCTTC

J: TRBJ2-3
V: TRBV11-3
length: 17
size: few
D: TRBD2
CDR3: CASSPLGGGGGPDTQYF
DNA: TGTGCCAGCAGCCCCCTGGGTGGCGGGGGGGGGCCAGATACGCAGTATTTT

J: TRBJ2-7
V: TRBV1
length: 16
size: NA
D: NA
CDR3: CTSSQASGGGHYEQYF
DNA: TGCACCAGCAGCCAAGCTAGCGGGGGGGGCCACTACGAGCAGTACTTC

J: TRBJ1-4
V: TRBV6-2/TRBV6-3
length: 18
size: few
D: TRBD1
CDR3: CASSYDHRTGLINEKLFF
DNA: TGTGCCAGCAGTTACGACCACCGGACAGGACTTATTAATGAAAAACTGTTTTTT

J: TRBJ2-1
V: TRBV7-2
length: 15
size: NA
D: TRBD1
CDR3: CASRLTGSTYNEQFF
DNA: TGTGCCAGCAGATTGACAGGGAGCACGTACAATGAGCAGTTCTTC

J: TRBJ2-2
V: TRBV18
length: 14
size: NA
D: NA
CDR3: CASSPTDKTGELFF
DNA: TGTGCCAGCTCACCGACTGATAAAACCGGGGAGCTGTTTTTT

J: TRBJ1-2
V: TRBV3-1/TRBV3-2
length: 16
size: NA
D: TRBD1
CDR3: CASSQDKDRASLGYTF
DNA: TGTGCCAGCAGCCAAGATAAAGACAGGGCTTCGCTAGGCTACACCTTC